This is a list of T cell receptor beta chains from one sample in a study of cytotoxic CD8 clonotypes in ibrutinib-treated CLL. Using immunoSEQ multiplex PCR, the repertoire was profiled, and TCRdb retains in-frame clones only, with some absent. This table holds 120,000 to 150,000 clones, roughly 90% found once. The specimen was PBMCs, collected after 12 months of ibrutinib treatment. The receptors were sampled from a human donor with chronic lymphocytic leukemia. CDR3s include the opening cysteine and the closing phenylalanine or tryptophan. D genes are given only for firm matches. Clone size is given for some rows only: seen once, a few or many times, or a class if the clone is expanded.

TRBD2,TRBJ2-1,.,TRBV10-1,CASSGSLAGAPNEQFF,TGCGCCAGCAGTGGAAGCCTAGCGGGGGCACCCAATGAGCAGTTCTTC
.,TRBJ2-2,.,TRBV11-1,CASSLEVTTGELFF,TGTGCCAGCAGCTTAGAGGTTACCACCGGGGAGCTGTTTTTT
.,TRBJ1-1,.,TRBV6-5,CASSYSAPAEAFF,TGTGCCAGCAGTTACTCGGCACCTGCTGAAGCTTTCTTT
.,TRBJ2-7,.,TRBV10-3,CAISGRQAPVYEQYF,TGTGCCATCAGTGGTAGACAGGCCCCCGTTTACGAGCAGTACTTC
.,TRBJ1-5,.,TRBV27,CASSFGDSSNQPQHF,TGTGCCAGCAGTTTTGGGGATAGCAGCAATCAGCCCCAGCATTTT
TRBD1,TRBJ2-4,.,TRBV4-3,CASSHGTGSKNIQYF,TGCGCCAGCAGCCATGGGACAGGGAGCAAAAACATTCAGTACTTC
TRBD2,TRBJ2-1,.,TRBV11-2,CASLTSSGNSNEQFF,TGTGCCAGCTTAACGTCTAGCGGGAATAGCAATGAGCAGTTCTTC
.,TRBJ2-7,.,TRBV7-6,CASSLVLGGEQYF,TGTGCCAGCAGCTTAGTTTTAGGGGGAGAGCAGTACTTC
.,TRBJ1-1,.,TRBV21-1,CASSKARQGWNTEAFF,TGTGCCAGCAGCAAAGCCCGACAGGGCTGGAACACTGAAGCTTTCTTT
.,TRBJ2-7,once,TRBV6-5,CASRSTAYEQYF,TGTGCCAGCAGGTCTACAGCCTACGAGCAGTACTTC
TRBD2,TRBJ2-1,.,TRBV4-2,CASSQNLAAGARNEQFF,TGTGCCAGCAGCCAGAATCTGGCAGCGGGGGCGAGGAATGAGCAGTTCTTC
.,TRBJ2-1,.,TRBV7-9,CASRNLASNEQFF,TGTGCCAGCAGGAACCTAGCATCCAATGAGCAGTTCTTC
.,TRBJ1-4,few,TRBV6-5,CASRNQGMEKLFF,TGTGCCAGCAGAAATCAGGGAATGGAAAAACTGTTTTTT
.,TRBJ2-7,.,TRBV5-6,CASSLNRTTYEQYF,TGTGCCAGCAGCTTGAACAGGACGACCTACGAGCAGTACTTC
.,TRBJ1-2,.,TRBV27,CASSFDGNYGYTF,TGTGCCAGCAGTTTCGACGGCAACTATGGCTACACCTTC
TRBD1,TRBJ1-2,.,TRBV19,CASSTSAGGQAYGYTF,TGTGCCAGTAGTACCTCGGCGGGTGGACAGGCCTATGGCTACACCTTC
.,TRBJ2-7,.,TRBV19,CASSIQQSYEQYF,TGTGCCAGTAGTATCCAGCAGAGCTACGAGCAGTACTTC
TRBD2,TRBJ2-1,.,TRBV9,CASSVVLAGTEQFF,TGTGCCAGCAGCGTAGTACTAGCGGGAACTGAGCAGTTCTTC
TRBD2,TRBJ2-5,.,TRBV11-2,CASSLDFGRADSLETQYF,TGTGCCAGCAGCTTAGATTTTGGGAGGGCCGACTCCCTAGAGACCCAGTACTTC
TRBD2,TRBJ2-1,.,TRBV29-1,CSVYLADYNEQFF,TGCAGCGTTTACCTAGCGGATTACAATGAGCAGTTCTTC
.,TRBJ1-1,.,TRBV7-2,CASSPRGGTEAFF,TGTGCCAGCAGCCCTAGGGGGGGTACTGAAGCTTTCTTT
TRBD1,TRBJ2-7,few,TRBV7-2,CASSRRDSGYEQYF,TGTGCCAGCAGCCGCCGGGACAGCGGCTACGAGCAGTACTTC
.,TRBJ2-5,.,TRBV2,CASSTNREETQYF,TGTGCCAGCAGTACCAACAGGGAAGAGACCCAGTACTTC
TRBD1,TRBJ2-3,.,TRBV7-3,CASRQTGGGTDTQYF,TGTGCCAGCAGACAAACAGGGGGCGGCACAGATACGCAGTATTTT
.,TRBJ2-7,.,TRBV6-5,CASSYSTHTYEQYF,TGTGCCAGCAGTTACTCGACCCACACTTACGAGCAGTACTTC
TRBD1,TRBJ2-7,.,TRBV6-1,CASSRKGADYEQYF,TGTGCCAGCAGTCGAAAGGGGGCGGACTACGAGCAGTACTTC
TRBD1,TRBJ1-4,.,TRBV6-5,CASSLQGGANEKLFF,TGTGCCAGCAGTTTACAGGGGGGAGCTAATGAAAAACTGTTTTTT
TRBD1,TRBJ1-5,.,TRBV6-5,CATFVDRFSNQPQHF,TGTGCCACCTTTGTGGACAGGTTTAGCAATCAGCCCCAGCATTTT
TRBD1,TRBJ1-2,.,TRBV11-1,CASSATGGSYGYTF,TGTGCCAGCAGCGCGACAGGGGGCAGCTATGGCTACACCTTC